This T cell receptor (beta chain) was identified in a study of blood T cell repertoires in COVID-19 (dated by TCRdb to 2019 to 2021). Regarding the study in general: For ImmuneRACE Cohort 3, a participant was defined as recovered based on two consecutive negative NP/OP PCR tests, clearance by a healthcare professional, or resolution of symptoms. Collaborator samples came from the United States, Italy and Spain and covered acute and convalescent phases of COVID-19. The prospective study material was composed of cDNA or gDNA derived from T cells, B-cell-depleted T cells, or PBMCs. Subjects who had been exposed to COVID-19, were actively infected with it, or had recovered from it provided the deeply sampled blood TCRbeta repertoires that made up the dataset. A freely available public database, intended as a resource for researchers studying the immune response to SARS-CoV-2, is where the repertoires were released. The samples were drawn from two sources: the first 160 participants of the ongoing ImmuneRACE study, and 1,254 subjects contributed by 6 global collaborators. Sample metadata almost always included a de-identified subject ID, COVID-19 status, age in years and sex. Where HLA class I and class II types were available, the types were taken from metadata supplied by the sample provider, not from assay-based typing.

Comment on this clone: Its specific antigen is unknown. No much larger clonotype is one base removed from it; base qualities were not supplied.

After removal of 6 bases from V and 5 bases from J, the junction retains 8 bases not matched to a gene. The CDR3 sequence holds 14 residues, the cysteine and phenylalanine included. Solely the CDR3 DNA is kept, with 42 bases framed from the first base. The germline V gene (reference sequence) supplies CDR1 SEHNR and CDR2 FQNEAQ. TCRbeta CDR3 regions were amplified from genomic DNA by means of the immunoSEQ Assay, a bias-controlled multiplex PCR. Per the original workflow: Within the assay, amplification of reference gene primers was used to estimate how many nucleated cells each sample contained. To quantify the absolute abundance of each unique TCRbeta CDR3 rearrangement, sequence reads were collapsed and filtered. For each sample, productive Simpson clonality was calculated as the square root of Simpson's diversity index across productive rearrangements. The table was pulled from immuneACCESS by TCRdb, which kept in-frame rearrangements only. Such tables lose some clones; where checked, under half of the loss comes from unresolved V genes, and the rest has no known cause. The V and J calls and the clone size are those of that table, but D and trimming were determined from the DNA. For this sample the table gives a few hundred thousand clones, of which around nine tenths were detected only once. The ten largest make up 2% to 2.5% of the sample.

Enrolling through a virtual design, the prospective study's participants ranged in age from roughly 18 to 95 years and lived across 20 to 30 United States geographic areas. Cohort assignment in the prospective study relied on participant-reported clinical history from a screening survey and a study questionnaire. Each participant in the prospective study had whole blood, serum and a nasopharyngeal or oropharyngeal swab collected by mobile phlebotomists. Participants in the prospective study had the option to provide additional blood draws and questionnaires over an approximately 2-month period. Before DNA extraction, blood samples from the prospective study were shipped at room temperature or frozen. Points the paper makes about the study in general: Clinical and demographic metadata were provided uncurated, with the amount varying by source and participant.

The receptor was isolated from a woman between 55 and 75 years old in a cohort exposed to, infected with or recovered from COVID-19 (not recorded which). The sequence is built from TRBV7-9 and TRBJ1-2, and 8 bases in between align with TRBD1. Sequencing used PBMCs or T cells enriched from blood (not recorded which). The DNA reads as follows: TGTGCCAGCAGGGGGACAGGAGCGTCGTATGGCTACACCTTC. The resulting protein is CASRGTGASYGYTF.